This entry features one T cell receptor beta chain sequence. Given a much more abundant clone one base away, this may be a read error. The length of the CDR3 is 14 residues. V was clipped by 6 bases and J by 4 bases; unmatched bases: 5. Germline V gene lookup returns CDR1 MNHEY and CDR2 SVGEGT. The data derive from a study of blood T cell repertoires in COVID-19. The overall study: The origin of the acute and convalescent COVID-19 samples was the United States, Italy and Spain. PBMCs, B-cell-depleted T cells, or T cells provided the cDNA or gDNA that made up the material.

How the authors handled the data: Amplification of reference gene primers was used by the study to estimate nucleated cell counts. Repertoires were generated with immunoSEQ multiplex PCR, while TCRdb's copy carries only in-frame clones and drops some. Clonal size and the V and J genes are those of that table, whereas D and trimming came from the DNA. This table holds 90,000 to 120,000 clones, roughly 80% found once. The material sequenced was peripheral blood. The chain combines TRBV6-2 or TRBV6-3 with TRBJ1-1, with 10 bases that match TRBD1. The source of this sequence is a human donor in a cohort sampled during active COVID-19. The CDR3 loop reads CASSQRTGGTEAFF. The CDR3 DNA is TGTGCCAGCAGCCAACGGACAGGGGGCACTGAAGCTTTCTTT.